Presented here are 26 T cell receptor beta chains from one specimen sequenced in a study of CD8+CD57+ T cells in acquired aplastic anemia. The template for TCR beta VDJ and CDR3 sequence profiling was genomic DNA. From the reads, TCRdb called clonotypes with MiXCR, one entry per CDR3 protein. The sample lists 150,000 to 200,000 distinct CDR3 sequences, 50% to 75% seen once, with 45% in the top ten. The sequenced sample consisted of sorted CD4+, CD8+, or CD8+CD57+ T cells (not recorded which) from PBMCs. The receptors come from a human donor in good health.

The chain couples TRBV27 to TRBJ2-7, with 13 bases identical to TRBD2. The junction had 8 bases not matched to a gene; V was cut back by 5 bases and J by 7 bases. From germline, CDR1 is MNHEY and CDR2 SMNVEV (reference sequence). The CDR3 has 15 residues. This CDR3 is CASSPRLAGGSEQYF. The CDR3 DNA reads TGTGCCAGCAGTCCCCGACTAGCGGGAGGTTCTGAGCAGTACTTC.

This chain connects TRBV25-1 to TRBJ2-7; possibly TRBD2 for D (5 bases). The CDR3 totals 13 residues. V shed 7 bases and J shed 1 base, with 11 bases lying between them. Germline V lookup: CDR1 MGHDK, CDR2 SYGVNS. The CDR3 DNA is TGTGCCAGCACTCCGGAGGTGTCCTACGAGCAGTACTTC. Translated, it gives CASTPEVSYEQYF.

This clonotype was counted ten times or more. V usage is TRBV2 and J usage is TRBJ2-1; D might be TRBD2 (6 bases). Looked up from germline, CDR1 is SNHLY and CDR2 is FYNNEI. This CDR3 comprises 14 residues. Trimming cost V 5 bases and J 4 bases, with 12 bases left between them. The CDR3 DNA follows: TGTGCCAGCAGTTTAGCGGCCGCTTACAATGAGCAGTTCTTC. This translates into CASSLAAAYNEQFF. Combining the CDR3 with reference TRBV2 and TRBJ2-1 gives the whole variable domain EPEVTQTPSHQVTQMGQEVILRCVPISNHLYFYWYRQILGQKVEFLVSFYNNEISEKSEIFDDQFSVERPDGSNFTLKIRSTKLEDSAMYFCASSLAAAYNEQFFGPGTRLTVL.

V is TRBV7-2 and J is TRBJ2-7; the D gene is possibly TRBD1 (6 bases). The CDR3 contains 13 residues. V dropped 3 bases and J dropped 7 bases, with 13 bases sitting between them. Per germline, CDR1 SGHTA and CDR2 FQGNSA. The DNA of the CDR3 is TGTGCCAGCAGCTTCGACAGGCCAGAGGAGCAGTACTTC. This translates into CASSFDRPEEQYF.

This clonotype was observed many times. The V and J genes are TRBV12-3 or TRBV12-4 and TRBJ2-2; TRBD2 aligns across 7 bases. J gave up 5 bases and V 3 bases, and 6 bases lay outside the gene matches. The CDR3 extends over 15 amino acids. DNA of the CDR3: TGTGCCAGCAGTTTTGCGGGAGCGGGGACCGGGGAGCTGTTTTTT. Its protein is CASSFAGAGTGELFF.

This clonotype was picked up many times. The chain joins TRBV19 to TRBJ1-2, with a tentative D call TRBD1 (6 bases). The CDR3 runs 13 residues. The V gene lost 7 bases and the J gene lost 4 bases, with 13 bases spanning the gap. The germline CDR1 and CDR2 sequences are LNHDA and SQIVND (reference sequence). The CDR3 nucleotides read TGTGCCAGTAACAGGGAGGAGGGCTATGGCTACACCTTC. Its protein product is CASNREEGYGYTF.

This clonotype was picked up many times. This rearrangement joins TRBV19 to TRBJ1-2; D is uncertain. Looked up from germline, CDR1 is LNHDA and CDR2 is SQIVND (reference sequence). This CDR3 spans 15 amino acids. Trimming left V 5 bases short and J 5 bases short, with 18 bases between. CDR3 region: CASSSLAEFSYGYTF. The CDR3 DNA follows: TGTGCCAGTAGTTCTCTGGCAGAGTTTTCATATGGCTACACCTTC.

This chain connects TRBV6-4 to TRBJ2-1; D not certain. Germline CDR1 MRHNA, CDR2 SNTAGT. The CDR3 sequence is 13 residues long. V lost 4 bases to trimming and J lost 3 bases, with 7 bases between them. The CDR3 protein is CASSAEDYNEQFF. The DNA of the CDR3 is TGTGCCAGCAGTGCCGAGGACTACAATGAGCAGTTCTTC.

The gene calls are TRBV10-3 and TRBJ1-6, with D unresolved. CDR3 length: 16 residues. Trimming removed 10 bases at V and 0 bases at J, with 16 bases between. Germline V gene sequence: CDR1 ENHRY, CDR2 SYGVKD. This CDR3 is CAKWKKVSSYNSPLHF. In nucleotides, the CDR3 is TGTGCCAAATGGAAGAAGGTCAGCTCCTATAATTCACCCCTCCACTTT.

The chain is built from TRBV19 and TRBJ1-1, with a possible D match to TRBD1 (6 bases). Trimming removed 6 bases at V and 4 bases at J, with 21 bases between. CDR3 length equals 16 residues. Germline loops: CDR1 LNHDA, CDR2 SQIVND (reference sequence). In DNA form, the CDR3 reads TGTGCCAGTAGCGCGGAGAGGGGGAATTCGGGCACTGAAGCTTTCTTT. Translating gives CASSAERGNSGTEAFF.

This chain joins TRBV24-1 and TRBJ2-7; D is unclear. This CDR3 comprises 13 residues. V was trimmed by 3 bases and J by 3 bases, leaving 8 bases between them. Germline V gene data show CDR1 as KGHDR and CDR2 as SFDVKD. The CDR3 spells CATSDPSVYEQYF. CDR3 in DNA: TGTGCCACCAGTGATCCCTCAGTCTACGAGCAGTACTTC.

This chain connects TRBV7-9 to TRBJ2-5; 7 bases fit TRBD1. V shed 4 bases, J shed 5 bases, and the junction held 4 bases outside the gene matches. Germline V lookup: CDR1 SEHNR, CDR2 FQNEAQ (reference sequence). The CDR3 runs to 13 residues. In DNA, the CDR3 is TGTGCCAGCAGCTACAGGGGTGGGGAGACCCAGTACTTC. Its translation is CASSYRGGETQYF.

This clonotype was seen repeatedly, ten times or more. This chain uses TRBV29-1 with TRBJ2-7, with 9 bases fitting TRBD2. Per germline, CDR1 SQVTM and CDR2 ANQGSEA. V was clipped by 1 base and J by 1 base; unmatched bases: 2. The CDR3 runs to 14 residues. CDR3 amino acids: CSVEGLAESYEQYF. The DNA for the CDR3 is TGCAGCGTTGAAGGACTAGCGGAATCCTACGAGCAGTACTTC.

This clonotype turned up a few times. V is TRBV19 and J is TRBJ1-2; a weak D match, TRBD1 (5 bases). Between the trimmed V and J ends, which lost 5 bases and 3 bases, there was a span of 10 bases. This CDR3 region has 13 residues. Germline CDR1 is LNHDA and CDR2 is SQIVND (reference sequence). The CDR3 coding sequence is TGTGCCAGTAGTCCGGGACCTTACTATGGCTACACCTTC. Amino acids: CASSPGPYYGYTF.

This chain uses TRBV2 with TRBJ1-2, with unresolved D. Germline CDR1 SNHLY, CDR2 FYNNEI. This CDR3 comprises 12 residues. V gave up 4 bases and J gave up 4 bases, with 7 bases separating them. CDR3 sequence reads: CASSVQAYGYTF. In nucleotides, the CDR3 is TGTGCCAGCAGTGTCCAGGCCTATGGCTACACCTTC.

This chain links TRBV20-1 with TRBJ1-2, with 9 positions matching TRBD1. Germline values: CDR1 DFQATT, CDR2 SNEGSKA (reference sequence). V lost 1 base to trimming and J lost 4 bases; unmatched junction nucleotides: 4. This CDR3 is built from 14 residues. CDR3 sequence: CSARGDRAFYGYTF. The CDR3 region has the DNA TGCAGTGCTAGAGGGGACAGGGCCTTCTATGGCTACACCTTC.

The V and J genes are TRBV2 and TRBJ1-5, with a weak D call TRBD1 (5 bases). This CDR3 comprises 14 residues. The germline gives CDR1 SNHLY, CDR2 FYNNEI. The ends were cut back, 3 bases at V and 5 bases at J, with 11 bases in the middle. The CDR3 nucleotides read TGTGCCAGCAGTGAGAGGGGAGGGGATCAGCCCCAGCATTTT. This gives the protein CASSERGGDQPQHF.

This clonotype came up many times. V gene TRBV4-2 combines with J gene TRBJ1-2, with D hard to call. V lost 2 bases, J lost 8 bases, and 21 bases lay in between. CDR3 length equals 16 residues. CDR1 and CDR2 from the germline V gene are LGHNA and YNFKEQ. The CDR3: CASSQIIVAGLLGYTF. The CDR3 DNA reads TGTGCCAGCAGCCAAATTATAGTTGCAGGTCTTCTCGGCTACACCTTC.

This clonotype was observed once. This chain joins TRBV5-1 and TRBJ2-7, with TRBD2 matching over 10 bases. After removal of 0 bases from V and 4 bases from J, the junction contained 4 bases not matched to a gene. CDR1 is SGHRS, CDR2 YFSETQ, per germline. The CDR3 loop spans 15 amino acids. The CDR3 nucleotides are TGCGCCAGCAGCTTGGGGGCTAGCGGGAGTTACGAGCAGTACTTC. It encodes CASSLGASGSYEQYF.

The chain recombines TRBV4-1 with TRBJ2-5, with a possible D match to TRBD1 (6 bases). The CDR3 runs to 15 residues. Looked up from germline, CDR1 is MGHRA and CDR2 is YSYEKL. V was trimmed by 0 bases and J by 5 bases, leaving 13 bases between them. The CDR3 DNA sequence: TGCGCCAGCAGCCAAGAATACAGGGTCCGGGAGACCCAGTACTTC. This codes for CASSQEYRVRETQYF.

The CDR3 DNA reads TGTGCCAGCAGTGTCCTGGGACAGGGGACTAAAGAGCAGTACTTC. Translating gives CASSVLGQGTKEQYF. This chain uses TRBV2 with TRBJ2-7; TRBD1 aligns across 10 bases. This CDR3 is built from 15 residues. Germline CDR1 and CDR2: SNHLY and FYNNEI. The junction had 10 bases not matched to a gene; V was cut back by 4 bases and J by 7 bases.

The chain joins TRBV7-8 to TRBJ2-7; D may be TRBD2 (6 bases). CDR1 and CDR2 from the germline V gene are SGHVS and FQNEAQ. V lost 4 bases and J lost 1, with 14 bases in between. The CDR3 is 15 amino acids. The CDR3 coding sequence is TGTGCCAGCAGCTCACGTCGGGACTGGTCCTACGAGCAGTACTTC. Translated, it gives CASSSRRDWSYEQYF.

The chain joins TRBV29-1 to TRBJ2-1, with D maybe TRBD1 (5 bases). CDR1 is SQVTM, CDR2 ANQGSEA, per germline. The V gene lost 4 bases and the J gene lost 0 bases, with 16 bases spanning the gap. The CDR3 runs to 16 residues. The CDR3 coding sequence is TGCAGCGTTGTATGGCAGGGCCCAAGCTCCTACAATGAGCAGTTCTTC. Its translation is CSVVWQGPSSYNEQFF.

This clonotype was recorded a few times. V and J are TRBV7-2 and TRBJ1-3, with a possible D match to TRBD1 (6 bases). Looked up from germline, CDR1 is SGHTA and CDR2 is FQGNSA. V shed 5 bases and J shed 4 bases, with 15 bases lying between them. The CDR3 is made up of 15 amino acids. The CDR3 spells CASSRSRTEGNTIYF. The CDR3 bases are TGTGCCAGCAGCAGAAGCCGGACAGAGGGAAACACCATATATTTT.

Comment on this clonotype: A much larger clone sits a single nucleotide away, making a read error possible. The chain joins TRBV28 to TRBJ2-7; 8 positions agree with TRBD1. CDR3 length: 15 amino acids. Germline V lookup: CDR1 MDHEN, CDR2 SYDVKM. The DNA for the CDR3 is TGTGTCAGCAGTTCACCGGGACAGGCTCTACGCGAGCAGTACTTC. Translated, it gives CVSSSPGQALREQYF.

Worth noting for this clonotype: One end of the junction varies from germline; a read error may be responsible. The chain couples TRBV2 to TRBJ2-7, with D possibly matching TRBD1 (6 bases). Germline V gene sequence: CDR1 SNHLY, CDR2 FYNNEI. The CDR3 has 17 residues. CDR3 nucleotides: TGTGCCGGCAGTGAACCCCCTGTCGCAGGGGTATCCTACGAGCAGTACTTC. It yields the protein CAGSEPPVAGVSYEQYF.